Listed here are 10 T cell receptor beta chains from one sample, sequenced in a study of post-analysis software for immune sequencing data (dated by TCRdb to 2013 to 2016). Broad study findings and their caveats: Significantly higher frequencies in patients than in controls were found for roughly 5 TRBV segments, including TRBV5-6, TRBV5-1 and TRBV20-1.

No antigen has been assigned to these receptors. To prepare the library, PCR was applied. The sequencer listed for this sample is Illumina HiSeq 2500. To reduce PCR and sequencing biases, unique molecular identifiers were incorporated into the TCR beta cDNA libraries. The public sequencing data were trimmed at Q25 with fastp and processed into clonotypes with MiXCR by TCRdb, which kept only in-frame beta chains. When rows share a CDR3 protein, they turn into one entry using the most common DNA and genes. This sample comprises roughly 540,000 distinct CDR3 sequences, around 34% of them detected only once. The ten largest account for 4.5% to 7.5% of the sample. The sequenced sample consisted of blood. These receptors came from a girl between 2 and 17 years old with multiple sclerosis.

The chain is built from TRBV5-1 and TRBJ2-5; TRBD2 agrees at 8 bases. The germline V gene encodes CDR1 SGHRS and CDR2 YFSETQ. The junction had 9 bases not matched to a gene; V was cut back by 3 bases and J by 2 bases. The CDR3 spans 16 residues. CDR3 in amino acids: CASSSLGLAPQETQYF. The DNA for the CDR3 is TGCGCCAGCAGCTCGCTCGGACTAGCTCCGCAAGAGACCCAGTACTTC. Based on the CDR3 plus reference TRBV5-1 and TRBJ2-5, the full variable domain is KAGVTQTPRYLIKTRGQQVTLSCSPISGHRSVSWYQQTPGQGLQFLFEYFSETQRNKGNFPGRFSGRQFSNSRSEMNVSTLELGDSALYLCASSSLGLAPQETQYFGPGTRLLVL.

The V gene is TRBV27, the J gene TRBJ2-7; 9 nucleotides agree with TRBD1. V was pared by 2 bases and J by 6 bases, with 11 bases of the junction left unmatched. The CDR3 has 16 residues. Germline V gives CDR1 MNHEY, CDR2 SMNVEV (reference sequence). The CDR3 region is CASSLGWGQGHLEQYF. CDR3 bases: TGTGCCAGCAGTTTAGGTTGGGGACAGGGCCATCTCGAGCAGTACTTC.

The chain recombines TRBV11-2 with TRBJ1-1; no reliable D call. The germline V gene has CDR1 SGHAT and CDR2 FQNNGV. The CDR3 loop spans 14 amino acids. V was clipped by 6 bases and J by 3 bases, with 14 bases between them. The CDR3 sequence is CASRWGFRDTEAFF. CDR3 nucleotides: TGTGCCAGCAGATGGGGATTTAGGGACACTGAAGCTTTCTTT.

The V call is TRBV29-1, the J call TRBJ1-1; perhaps TRBD1 as D (6 bases). The V gene's germline CDR1 is SQVTM and CDR2 ANQGSEA. The CDR3 sequence is 14 residues long. V dropped 7 bases and J dropped 5 bases, with 20 bases sitting between them. In DNA form, the CDR3 reads TGCAGCGCCGCCCAGACAGGTGAGGAAACTGAAGCTTTCTTT. Translation gives CSAAQTGEETEAFF. Complete variable domain (other parts from reference TRBV29-1 and TRBJ1-1): SAVISQKPSRDICQRGTSLTIQCQVDSQVTMMFWYRQQPGQSLTLIATANQGSEATYESGFVIDKFPISRPNLTFSTLTVSNMSPEDSSIYLCSAAQTGEETEAFFGQGTRLTVV.

This clonotype was picked up a small number of times. J is TRBJ2-5 and V is TRBV5-1; D uncertain. V was shortened by 5 bases and J by 2 bases, with 7 bases between the two germline ends. Germline-derived CDR1 and CDR2 are SGHRS and YFSETQ. The CDR3 spans 12 residues. The CDR3 sequence is CASSTPQETQYF. The CDR3 DNA is TGCGCCAGCAGTACTCCGCAAGAGACCCAGTACTTC.

This clonotype has more than one count but fewer than ten. V and J are TRBV11-2 and TRBJ2-3; 14 bases map to TRBD2. Germline V gene sequence: CDR1 SGHAT, CDR2 FQNNGV. With 6 bases clipped from V and 2 bases from J, the junction kept 7 bases outside the gene matches. The CDR3 length is 17 residues. CDR3 sequence reads: CASSPRLAGGFTDTQYF. DNA for the CDR3: TGTGCCAGCAGTCCCAGACTAGCGGGGGGGTTCACAGATACGCAGTATTTT.

The chain links TRBV20-1 to TRBJ1-1, with D possibly being TRBD1 (6 bases). Germline CDR1 reads DFQATT; CDR2 reads SNEGSKA (reference sequence). Trimming left V 0 bases short and J 1 base short, with 6 bases between. The CDR3 runs 13 residues. As DNA, the CDR3 is TGCAGTGCTAGAGAACAGGGGAACACTGAAGCTTTCTTT. It specifies CSAREQGNTEAFF.

This clonotype occurred a few times. The V gene is TRBV6-1, the J gene TRBJ2-1; 11 bases are shared with TRBD2. The ends lost 7 bases at V and 10 bases at J; junction bases unmatched: 21. This CDR3 spans 18 amino acids. Germline lookup yields CDR1 MNHNS and CDR2 SASEGT. The CDR3, as DNA: TGTGCCAGCACCATGGGGACTAGCGGTCCCACGGGTCGCTTAGAGCAGTTCTTC. As protein: CASTMGTSGPTGRLEQFF.

The rearrangement uses TRBV20-1 and TRBJ1-2; D remains ambiguous. Germline V gene sequence: CDR1 DFQATT, CDR2 SNEGSKA (reference sequence). CDR3 length equals 12 residues. V lost 7 bases and J 4 bases, leaving 13 bases between the germline ends. The CDR3 nucleotides read TGCAGTGTCTTAGGACTCTCCTATGGCTACACCTTC. It yields the protein CSVLGLSYGYTF.

The table lists this clonotype with a few counts. The rearrangement uses TRBV14 and TRBJ2-5; D unclear. The V and J ends lost 6 bases and 7 bases respectively, with 15 bases between them. CDR1 and CDR2 from the germline V gene are SGHDN and FVKESK. The CDR3 extends over 13 amino acids. CDR3 loop: CASSPGPLGTQYF. The CDR3 nucleotides read TGTGCCAGCAGTCCAGGACCTCTGGGGACCCAGTACTTC.